Below, 5 T cell receptor beta chains from the same sample are listed, as sequenced in a study of blood T cell repertoires in COVID-19. The assay was immunoSEQ multiplex PCR, and TCRdb's table has in-frame clones only and misses some. The sample holds fewer than 250,000 clones, around nine tenths seen once. Source material: peripheral blood. The receptors here all came from a woman aged 40 to 50 with acute or convalescent COVID-19.

J is TRBJ2-2 and V is TRBV18; 10 positions agree with TRBD1. The length of the CDR3 is 18 residues. CDR1 and CDR2 (germline): KGHSH, LQKENI. V was pared by 1 base and J by 3 bases, with 8 bases of the junction left unmatched. The CDR3 here is CASSPRDRGRLDTGELFF. In DNA form, the CDR3 reads TGTGCCAGCTCACCACGCGACAGGGGGCGGTTGGACACCGGGGAGCTGTTTTTT.

CDR3 DNA sequence: TGTGCCAGCAGCTTAGTAGGCGACAAAACCTATGGCTACACCTTC. It specifies CASSLVGDKTYGYTF. V and J are TRBV7-9 and TRBJ1-2; D unclear. Germline loops: CDR1 SEHNR, CDR2 FQNEAQ (reference sequence). The V end lost 1 base, the J end lost 4 bases, and 13 bases lay between the germline ends. CDR3 length: 15 residues.

The CDR3 spells CASSLATGVNTEAFF. CDR3 coding DNA: TGCGCCAGCAGCCTAGCGACAGGAGTGAACACTGAAGCTTTCTTT. J is TRBJ1-1 and V is TRBV4-1, with a possible D match to TRBD1 (6 bases). Germline values: CDR1 MGHRA, CDR2 YSYEKL. V shed 4 bases and J shed 0 bases, with 12 bases lying between them. The CDR3 spans 15 residues.

This clone was seen only once. The V call is TRBV28, the J call TRBJ1-1; 8 bases match TRBD1. The germline CDR1 and CDR2 sequences are MDHEN and SYDVKM. CDR3 length: 15 amino acids. The V and J ends lost 7 bases and 4 bases, in that order; junction bases with no gene match: 11. The CDR3 DNA reads TGTGCCAGCACCGACTGGACAGGGATGGCCACTGAAGCTTTCTTT. Translated, it gives CASTDWTGMATEAFF.

The rearrangement uses TRBV7-2 and TRBJ2-7; possible D gene TRBD1, 6 bases. V was cut by 5 bases and J by 3 bases, with 11 bases left in between. Per the germline V gene, CDR1 is SGHTA and CDR2 is FQGNSA. CDR3 length: 13 residues. CDR3 amino acids: CASSLGRGYEQYV. CDR3 nucleotides: TGTGCCAGCAGCCTTGGCAGGGGCTACGAGCAGTACGTC.